The present TCR beta chain was sequenced within a study of T-cell memory formation after mild COVID-19. TCRdb reprocessed the 5' RACE reads with MiXCR, giving one entry per CDR3 protein. This sample has a few hundred thousand distinct CDR3 sequences, with about 16% found just once. This clonotype has more than one count but fewer than ten. Its antigen remains unidentified. General study findings and limits: Detection of some responders pre-infection suggested pre-existing cross-reactive memory T cells participated.

This clonotype was sampled from a man between 18 and 35 years old who had mild COVID-19 (a few samples of this study predate the infection). Cell type and time point are not known. Sequenced input: PBMCs or a T cell subset sorted from them (not recorded which).

The CDR3 region is CASSWEKSTDTQYF. In DNA, the CDR3 is TGTGCCAGCAGCTGGGAAAAAAGCACAGATACGCAGTATTTT. The rearrangement uses TRBV5-6 and TRBJ2-3; D gene ambiguous. The ends were cut back, 3 bases at V and 0 bases at J, with 8 bases in the middle. The CDR3 covers 14 residues. Germline CDR1 SGHDT, CDR2 YYEEEE.